This note documents a single T cell receptor (beta chain) sequence. Antigen unknown. TCRdb reanalysed the 5' RACE reads using MiXCR and keeps one entry per CDR3 protein. The repertoire consists of 400,000 to 500,000 distinct CDR3 sequences, with about 24% occurring once and the leading ten covering roughly 9.7%. The length of the CDR3 is 15 residues. V dropped 1 base and J dropped 3 bases, with 12 bases sitting between them. From germline, CDR1 is SNHLY and CDR2 FYNNEI. This record comes from a study of T-cell memory formation after mild COVID-19. The wider study: Most TCR clusters belonged to a single donor. General study points: Contracting clones, day 15 to 85, had balanced CD4/CD8, and later expanders favored CD4+. Contracting CD4+ clones were located mainly in CM and EM, and CD8+ clones in EMRA.

Sequenced: PBMCs or a T cell subset sorted from them (not recorded which). The origin of this receptor is an adult woman who had mild COVID-19 (a few samples of this study predate the infection). Cell type and time point are not known. This sequence joins TRBV2 and TRBJ1-2; D is uncertain. The chain's CDR3 is CASSEGGWRDYGYTF. The CDR3, as DNA: TGTGCCAGCAGTGAAGGTGGGTGGAGAGACTATGGCTACACCTTC.